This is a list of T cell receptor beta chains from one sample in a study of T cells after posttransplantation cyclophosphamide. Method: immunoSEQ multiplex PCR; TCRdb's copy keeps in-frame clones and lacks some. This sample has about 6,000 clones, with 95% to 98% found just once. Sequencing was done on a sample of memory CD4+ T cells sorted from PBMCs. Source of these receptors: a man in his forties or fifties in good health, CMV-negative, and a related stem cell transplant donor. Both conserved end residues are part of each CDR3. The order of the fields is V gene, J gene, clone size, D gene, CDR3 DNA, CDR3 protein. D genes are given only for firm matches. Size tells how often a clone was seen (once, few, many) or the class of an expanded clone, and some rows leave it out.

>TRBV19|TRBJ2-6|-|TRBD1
TGTGCCAGTGGGGACAGGGGCACAGCTGGGGCCAACGTCCTGACTTTC
CASGDRGTAGANVLTF
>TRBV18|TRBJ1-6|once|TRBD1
TGTGCCAGCTCACCACAGCCGGGCAGGGGGATCTCACCCCTCCACTTT
CASSPQPGRGISPLHF
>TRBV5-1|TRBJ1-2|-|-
TGCGCCAGCAGCGGAACAGAGCCTCCTAACTATGGCTACACCTTC
CASSGTEPPNYGYTF
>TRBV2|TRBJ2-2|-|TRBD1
TGTGCCAGCAGAGGACGGGACAGGGAAAACACCGGGGAGCTGTTTTTT
CASRGRDRENTGELFF
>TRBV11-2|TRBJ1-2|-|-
TGTGCCAGCAGCTTAGCTTTAAACAGGGTTGGCTACACCTTC
CASSLALNRVGYTF
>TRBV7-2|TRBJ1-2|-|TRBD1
TGTGCCAGCAGCTCCTACAGGGGAACCTATGGCTACACCTTC
CASSSYRGTYGYTF
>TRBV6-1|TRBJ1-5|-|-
TGTGCTGTTGGCGTCATGAACTATAATCAGCCCCAGCATTTT
CAVGVMNYNQPQHF
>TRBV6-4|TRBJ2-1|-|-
TGTGCCAGCAGTGATGGAGACCCAACAAGTGAGCAGTTCTTC
CASSDGDPTSEQFF
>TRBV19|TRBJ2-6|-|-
TGTGCCAGTAGCGTTAATCAGGGCTCTGGGGCCAACGTCCTGACTTTC
CASSVNQGSGANVLTF
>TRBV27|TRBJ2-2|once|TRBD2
TGTGCCAGCAGTTCTCGGGGCAGCGGGATTGTTGTGGGCACCGGGGAGCTGTTTTTT
CASSSRGSGIVVGTGELFF
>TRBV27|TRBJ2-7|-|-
TGTGCCAGCAGTCCACGGGACTCTAAAGACGAGCAGTACTTC
CASSPRDSKDEQYF
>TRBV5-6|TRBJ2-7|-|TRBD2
TGTGCCAGCAGCGCGCGGGAGGGCCTAGCGTTTGGGTTTTCCTACGAGCAGTACTTC
CASSAREGLAFGFSYEQYF